The 15 T cell receptor beta chains given below trace back to one sample, sequenced in a study of CD8+ T cells in alopecia areata. Following extraction, RNA underwent reverse transcription to cDNA, which served as the sequencing template. The protocol was immunoSEQ multiplex PCR, while the TCRdb copy is restricted to in-frame clones and leaves out a portion. The data hold around 190,000 clones, with roughly three fifths observed a single time. The sample taken for sequencing was CD8+ T cells sorted from blood. These receptor sequences come from a human donor in good health.

The V and J genes are TRBV15 and TRBJ1-5; 8 bases are shared with TRBD1. Germline assignment: CDR1 LNHNV and CDR2 YYDKDF (reference sequence). Germline trimming cut 3 bases from V and 7 bases from J; bases unmatched to any gene: 8. This CDR3 region has 15 residues. The CDR3, as DNA: TGTGCCACCAGCAGCCTCAGGGGGCGCGAACAGCCCCAGCATTTT. This sequence encodes CATSSLRGREQPQHF.

The genes are TRBV28 and TRBJ2-7; the match to TRBD2 covers 7 bases. The CDR3 totals 13 residues. CDR1 is MDHEN and CDR2 is SYDVKM in the germline V gene. V was clipped by 7 bases and J by 10 bases; unmatched bases: 13. The CDR3 loop is CASTLVGLRDQYF. The CDR3 coding sequence is TGTGCCAGCACTCTGGTGGGACTACGGGATCAGTACTTC.

The V gene is TRBV27, the J gene TRBJ1-6; D is unresolved. The CDR3 totals 15 residues. V was cut by 5 bases and J by 7 bases, with 15 bases left in between. Germline V lookup: CDR1 MNHEY, CDR2 SMNVEV (reference sequence). The CDR3 reads CASSPRAAMNSPLHF. In DNA form, the CDR3 reads TGTGCCAGCAGTCCGCGCGCAGCCATGAATTCACCCCTCCACTTT.

The rearrangement joins TRBV2 to TRBJ1-3, with D possibly TRBD1 on 5 matching bases. The V and J ends lost 1 base and 3 bases respectively, with 10 bases between them. Per germline, CDR1 SNHLY and CDR2 FYNNEI. The CDR3 has 15 residues. The CDR3 nucleotides read TGTGCCAGCAGTGAAGTCGGGACGGATGGAAACACCATATATTTT. Translated: CASSEVGTDGNTIYF.

This chain connects TRBV4-2 to TRBJ2-5, with 8 bases matching TRBD1. Germline CDR1 is LGHNA and CDR2 is YNFKEQ. J was trimmed by 7 bases and V by 4 bases; bases with no gene match: 5. This CDR3 region has 13 residues. CDR3 DNA: TGTGCCAGCAGCCCGACAGGGGATGTGACCCAGTACTTC. It encodes CASSPTGDVTQYF.

The genes are TRBV2 and TRBJ2-7; perhaps D is TRBD1 or TRBD2 (5 bases each). V lost 10 bases, J lost 1 base, and 11 bases lay in between. Per the germline V gene, CDR1 is SNHLY and CDR2 is FYNNEI. The CDR3 is 12 residues long. CDR3 protein: CAIRDRSYEQYF. For the CDR3, the DNA is TGTGCCATACGGGACCGGTCCTACGAGCAGTACTTC.

A remark on this clone: Other DNA variants within this sample encode the same CDR3. The chain employs TRBV27 and TRBJ1-1, with D possibly being TRBD1 (6 bases). The V and J ends lost 5 bases and 0 bases respectively, with 7 bases between them. Per germline, CDR1 MNHEY and CDR2 SMNVEV (reference sequence). The CDR3 length is 13 residues. The CDR3 DNA follows: TGTGCCAGCAGTCGGACAGTGAACACTGAAGCTTTCTTT. Residues: CASSRTVNTEAFF.

This clone was found a few times. The gene calls are TRBV7-9 and TRBJ1-1; D remains ambiguous. Between the trimmed V and J ends, which lost 0 bases and 4 bases, there was a span of 9 bases. Germline V gene sequence: CDR1 SEHNR, CDR2 FQNEAQ (reference sequence). The CDR3 contains 14 residues. CDR3 sequence (DNA): TGTGCCAGCAGCTTAGCAGACTTGGGCACTGAAGCTTTCTTT. It yields the protein CASSLADLGTEAFF.

The chain uses TRBV10-2 and TRBJ1-1; D is ambiguous. Trimming took off 9 bases at V and 5 bases at J, with 13 bases between the two ends. The CDR3 totals 12 residues. The germline gives CDR1 WSHSY, CDR2 SAAADI. The DNA of the CDR3 is TGCGCCAGTGAAGGGATGGGGACTGAAGCTTTCTTT. Protein product: CASEGMGTEAFF.

The table lists this clone with a few counts. V usage is TRBV2 and J usage is TRBJ2-3; possible D gene TRBD2, 5 bases. Germline-derived CDR1 and CDR2 are SNHLY and FYNNEI. V lost 7 bases to trimming and J lost 2 bases, with 7 bases between them. CDR3 length: 12 amino acids. The CDR3 sequence is CASKDFTDTQYF. In DNA, the CDR3 is TGTGCCAGCAAGGACTTCACAGATACGCAGTATTTT. Supplemented by reference TRBV2 and TRBJ2-3, the full variable domain reads EPEVTQTPSHQVTQMGQEVILRCVPISNHLYFYWYRQILGQKVEFLVSFYNNEISEKSEIFDDQFSVERPDGSNFTLKIRSTKLEDSAMYFCASKDFTDTQYFGPGTRLTVL.

This sequence joins TRBV9 and TRBJ2-3; D is undetermined. V was pared by 0 bases and J by 3 bases, with 14 bases between. Germline V gives CDR1 SGDLS, CDR2 YYNGEE. The CDR3 length is 16 residues. The chain's CDR3 is CASSVDAGPFTDTQYF. CDR3 bases: TGTGCCAGCAGCGTAGACGCTGGACCCTTTACAGATACGCAGTATTTT.

The gene calls are TRBV7-9 and TRBJ1-1; 9 nucleotides line up with TRBD1. The J segment lost 6 bases and the V segment lost 5 bases, leaving 10 bases of the junction unmatched. This CDR3 is 15 amino acids long. CDR1 is SEHNR and CDR2 is FQNEAQ in the germline V gene (reference sequence). CDR3 nucleotide sequence: TGTGCCAGCAGCGAATACAGGGGGCGTAGCGCTGAAGCTTTCTTT. Its translation: CASSEYRGRSAEAFF.

The J gene is TRBJ2-3, the V gene TRBV9; the D is unclear. CDR1 and CDR2 (germline): SGDLS, YYNGEE. This CDR3 has 13 amino acids. Trimming pared 3 bases from V and 2 bases from J, leaving 7 bases between. The CDR3 reads CASSAYHTDTQYF. In DNA, the CDR3 is TGTGCCAGCAGCGCGTACCACACAGATACGCAGTATTTT. Full variable domain (rest looked up from reference TRBV9 and TRBJ2-3): DSGVTQTPKHLITATGQRVTLRCSPRSGDLSVYWYQQSLDQGLQFLIQYYNGEERAKGNILERFSAQQFPDLHSELNLSSLELGDSALYFCASSAYHTDTQYFGPGTRLTVL.

This chain links TRBV4-1 with TRBJ1-2; D not resolved. The germline gives CDR1 MGHRA, CDR2 YSYEKL. V was clipped by 0 bases and J by 5 bases, with 13 bases between them. This CDR3 comprises 15 residues. CDR3: CASSQDWPGGYGYTF. The CDR3 DNA is TGCGCCAGCAGCCAAGATTGGCCCGGTGGGTATGGCTACACCTTC.

The chain is built from TRBV13 and TRBJ2-7; maybe TRBD2 (5 bases). Per the germline V gene, CDR1 is PRHDT and CDR2 is FYEKMQ (reference sequence). The CDR3 covers 15 residues. Trimming pared 5 bases from V and 2 bases from J, leaving 16 bases between. The CDR3 here is CASSPGLGDAYEQYF. Written as DNA, the CDR3 is TGTGCCAGCAGCCCGGGTCTGGGAGACGCCTACGAGCAGTACTTC.